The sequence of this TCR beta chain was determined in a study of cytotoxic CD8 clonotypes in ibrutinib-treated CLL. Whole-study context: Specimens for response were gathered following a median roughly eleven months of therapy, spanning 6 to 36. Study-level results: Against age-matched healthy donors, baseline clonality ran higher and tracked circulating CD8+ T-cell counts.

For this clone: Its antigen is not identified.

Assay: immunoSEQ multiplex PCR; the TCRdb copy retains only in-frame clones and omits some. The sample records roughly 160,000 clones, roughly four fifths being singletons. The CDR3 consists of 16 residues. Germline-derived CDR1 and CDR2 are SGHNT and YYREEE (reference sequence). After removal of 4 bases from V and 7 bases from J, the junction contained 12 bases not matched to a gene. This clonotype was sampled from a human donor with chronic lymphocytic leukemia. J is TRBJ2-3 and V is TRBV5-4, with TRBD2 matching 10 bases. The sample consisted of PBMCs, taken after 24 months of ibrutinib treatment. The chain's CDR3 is CASSPEASGGAYTQYF. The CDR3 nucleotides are TGTGCCAGCAGCCCCGAGGCCAGCGGGGGGGCTTATACGCAGTATTTT. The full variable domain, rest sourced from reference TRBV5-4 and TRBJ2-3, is ETGVTQSPTHLIKTRGQQVTLRCSSQSGHNTVSWYQQALGQGPQFIFQYYREEENGRGNFPPRFSGLQFPNYSSELNVNALELDDSALYLCASSPEASGGAYTQYFGPGTRLTVL.